This is a list of T cell receptor beta chains from one sample in a study of shared clonotypes between healthy human individuals. The data were produced by immunoSEQ multiplex PCR, yet TCRdb's version contains in-frame clones alone and is incomplete. The sample includes about 2 million clones, roughly 95% of them seen just once. The sequencing input was naive CD4+ T cells sorted from blood. Receptor source: a man younger than 30 in good health. Each CDR3 is given with its conserved first and last residue. D genes are given only for firm matches. The size field is filled for only some rows; it gives once, few, many or a size class.

TRBV27	.	.	11	TRBJ2-1	TGTGCCAGCAATGAATACAATGAGCAGTTCTTC	CASNEYNEQFF
TRBV9	TRBD1	.	14	TRBJ2-2	TGTGCCAGCACCCGGGACAGGGGTCCCGGGGAGCTGTTTTTT	CASTRDRGPGELFF
TRBV2	TRBD1	.	16	TRBJ2-5	TGTGCCAGCAGGGGGAGAACAGGGGGTTTCGGAGAGACCCAGTACTTC	CASRGRTGGFGETQYF
TRBV11-3	.	.	11	TRBJ1-1	TGTGCCAGCAGCCTGCCGGTTGGAGCTTTCTTT	CASSLPVGAFF
TRBV19	TRBD1	.	19	TRBJ1-2	TGTGCCAGTAGGGATACCGCCGGGACAGGGAAAAAGAATTACTATGGCTACACCTTC	CASRDTAGTGKKNYYGYTF
TRBV7-8	.	.	16	TRBJ1-6	TGTGCCAGCAGCTCCCTGACAGACAACCTAGGTTCACCCCTCCACTTT	CASSSLTDNLGSPLHF
TRBV15	TRBD1	.	14	TRBJ2-7	TGTGCCACCAGCAGTGGTAGGACAGGGGGCGAGCAGTACTTC	CATSSGRTGGEQYF
TRBV29-1	.	.	11	TRBJ2-3	TGCAGCCCCTTCAGGGCGGATACGCAGTATTTT	CSPFRADTQYF
TRBV6-6	.	.	13	TRBJ1-5	TGTGCCAGCAGTCAGACAGCTTATCAGCCCCAGCATTTT	CASSQTAYQPQHF
TRBV5-1	.	once	15	TRBJ2-1	TGCGCCAGCGCAGTAGGGGGAAGCTCCTACAATGAGCAGTTCTTC	CASAVGGSSYNEQFF
TRBV2	.	.	13	TRBJ1-6	TGTGCCAGCAGTGAATTGGGCCATTCACCCCTCCACTTT	CASSELGHSPLHF
TRBV5-6	.	.	14	TRBJ1-6	TGTGCCAGCAGCTTTCAATCTAGGGGGTCACCCCTCCACTTT	CASSFQSRGSPLHF
TRBV25-1	.	once	13	TRBJ1-2	TGTGCCAGCAGTGAATTACAGAACTATGGCTACACCTTC	CASSELQNYGYTF
TRBV9	.	once	14	TRBJ2-5	TGTGCCAGCAGCGTAGTTGGCGACCAAGAGACCCAGTACTTC	CASSVVGDQETQYF
TRBV28	.	once	13	TRBJ2-1	TGTGCCAGCAGCGGACCGGGGCCAATTGAGCAGTTCTTC	CASSGPGPIEQFF
TRBV5-6	.	.	17	TRBJ1-2	TGTGCCAGCAGCTTGTTTGCACCGTTCTCACCTAACTATGGCTACACCTTC	CASSLFAPFSPNYGYTF
TRBV19	.	.	14	TRBJ1-6	TGTGCCAGTACCGAGGACAGAACCAATTCACCCCTCCACTTT	CASTEDRTNSPLHF
TRBV7-9	.	.	16	TRBJ2-6	TGTGCCAGCAGCTTAGGAGGGCCTCGGGGGGCCAACGTCCTGACTTTC	CASSLGGPRGANVLTF
TRBV10-3	TRBD1	once	17	TRBJ2-2	TGTGCCATCAGTGAGCCCGGGACAGGAAGGAACACCGGGGAGCTGTTTTTT	CAISEPGTGRNTGELFF
TRBV7-3	.	.	15	TRBJ2-3	TGTGCCAGCAGCTTAAATCCGGGGAGCACAGATACGCAGTATTTT	CASSLNPGSTDTQYF
TRBV2	.	.	14	TRBJ1-1	TGTGCCAGCAGTCAACATCTTATGAACACTGAAGCTTTCTTT	CASSQHLMNTEAFF
TRBV6-6	.	.	14	TRBJ2-3	TGTGCCAGCAGTTACCGGCTAGGGGTGTATACGCAGTATTTT	CASSYRLGVYTQYF
TRBV6-6	.	.	14	TRBJ2-5	TGTGCCAGCAGCCACGGGAGTAGACAAGAGACCCAGTACTTC	CASSHGSRQETQYF
TRBV5-1	.	.	15	TRBJ2-3	TGCGCCAGCAGCTTGACAGGGAGAGGCACAGATACGCAGTATTTT	CASSLTGRGTDTQYF
TRBV30	.	.	12	TRBJ1-1	TGTGCCTGGAGTCGAGGGGGGCCTGAAGCTTTCTTT	CAWSRGGPEAFF
TRBV2	TRBD1	.	14	TRBJ1-2	TGTGCCAGCAGTGAGACAGGGTTCAACTATGGCTACACCTTC	CASSETGFNYGYTF
TRBV19	.	.	12	TRBJ1-1	TGTGCCAGTACCATAGGCGGGACTGAAGCTTTCTTT	CASTIGGTEAFF
TRBV7-6	.	.	14	TRBJ1-1	TGTGCCAGCAGCTTACAAAGACAGTCTCCGGTTTCTTTCTTT	CASSLQRQSPVSFF